The rows below give T cell receptor beta chains drawn from one sample of a study of T-cell memory formation after mild COVID-19. In TCRdb, the 5' RACE reads were re-called with MiXCR into one record per CDR3 protein. This sample carries almost 550,000 distinct CDR3 sequences, roughly 22% of them seen once, and the ten largest clones take approximately 13%. Input material: PBMCs or a T cell subset sorted from them (not recorded which). The receptors stem from an adult woman who had mild COVID-19 (a few samples of this study predate the infection). Cell type and time point are not known. Both conserved end residues are part of each CDR3. The D gene is left open where the match is weak. Size values are once, few and many counts, or a class for expanded clones, and some rows have none.

TRBJ1-1 | TRBV29-1 | . | . | CSVEDMGRPGPAFF | TGCAGCGTTGAAGATATGGGCAGACCGGGACCGGCTTTCTTT
TRBJ2-7 | TRBV20-1 | . | few | CSARDLGSSYEQYF | TGCAGTGCTAGAGATTTGGGGAGCTCCTACGAGCAGTACTTC
TRBJ2-3 | TRBV5-1 | . | . | CASSLPSSSSDTQYF | TGCGCCAGCAGCTTGCCTAGCTCTAGTTCGGATACGCAGTATTTT
TRBJ2-2 | TRBV30 | . | few | CAWKVAGALSANTGELFF | TGTGCCTGGAAGGTGGCAGGGGCCTTATCGGCGAACACCGGGGAGCTGTTTTTT
TRBJ2-7 | TRBV7-8 | . | . | CASSLAPGLYEQYF | TGTGCCAGCAGCTTAGCGCCCGGTCTTTACGAGCAGTACTTC
TRBJ2-1 | TRBV9 | TRBD2 | . | CASSVAGLGTHEQFF | TGTGCCAGCAGCGTAGCGGGACTAGGAACCCATGAGCAGTTCTTC
TRBJ1-1 | TRBV19 | . | . | CASSIAGSEAFF | TGTGCCAGTAGTATCGCTGGGTCTGAAGCTTTCTTT
TRBJ1-2 | TRBV3-1 | . | few | CASSQGNLYGYTF | TGTGCCAGCAGCCAAGGTAACCTCTATGGCTACACCTTC
TRBJ2-1 | TRBV7-2 | TRBD2 | . | CASSRSGGRPYNEQFF | TGTGCCAGCAGCCGAAGCGGCGGGAGGCCCTACAATGAGCAGTTCTTC
TRBJ1-2 | TRBV20-1 | TRBD1 | many | CSASRTGGHYGYTF | TGCAGTGCTAGCAGGACAGGGGGGCACTATGGCTACACCTTC
TRBJ2-3 | TRBV24-1 | TRBD1 | . | CATSGTGYKDTQYF | TGTGCCACCAGCGGGACAGGGTACAAAGATACGCAGTATTTT
TRBJ2-7 | TRBV15 | TRBD2 | . | CATSGSGRPYEQYF | TGTGCCACCAGCGGTAGCGGGAGGCCTTACGAGCAGTACTTC
TRBJ2-7 | TRBV20-1 | . | few | CSAGRQGGYEQYF | TGCAGTGCTGGCCGACAGGGAGGCTACGAGCAGTACTTC
TRBJ1-4 | TRBV12-3/TRBV12-4 | . | . | CASSFARANEKLFF | TGTGCCAGCAGTTTCGCCAGGGCTAATGAAAAACTGTTTTTT
TRBJ2-5 | TRBV29-1 | TRBD2 | few | CSVEGSSGGQETQYF | TGCAGCGTTGAAGGGTCTAGCGGGGGGCAAGAGACCCAGTACTTC
TRBJ2-7 | TRBV7-9 | TRBD1 | many | CASSLSRDRDYEQYF | TGTGCCAGCAGCCTTTCCCGGGACAGGGACTACGAGCAGTACTTC
TRBJ2-1 | TRBV11-3 | TRBD1 | many | CASSLRGTGGNEQFF | TGTGCCAGCAGCCTACGGGGGACAGGGGGCAATGAGCAGTTCTTC
TRBJ2-1 | TRBV20-1 | TRBD2 | few | CSARTSGGYNEQFF | TGCAGTGCTCGGACTAGCGGAGGCTACAATGAGCAGTTCTTC
TRBJ2-3 | TRBV30 | . | few | CAWRYSGFTDTQYF | TGTGCCTGGAGGTATAGCGGATTCACAGATACGCAGTATTTT
TRBJ2-7 | TRBV7-9 | TRBD1 | few | CASAKQGFPYEQYF | TGTGCCAGCGCTAAACAGGGGTTCCCCTACGAGCAGTACTTC
TRBJ2-2 | TRBV5-1 | . | . | CASSLVVGGAKNTGELFF | TGCGCCAGCAGCTTGGTGGTGGGGGGAGCCAAGAACACCGGGGAGCTGTTTTTT
TRBJ2-7 | TRBV5-6 | . | . | CASSLLDHSYEQYF | TGTGCCAGCAGCTTGCTAGATCATTCCTACGAGCAGTACTTC
TRBJ2-5 | TRBV24-1 | . | few | CATSDQSKKPYQETQYF | TGTGCCACCAGTGACCAGAGTAAGAAGCCGTACCAAGAGACCCAGTACTTC